These 29 T cell receptor beta chains share one sample of origin, sequenced in a study of identical twins (dated by TCRdb to the mid-2010s). Libraries came from 5' RACE. Instrument used: Illumina HiSeq 2000. The public reads were run again by TCRdb, first through fastp at Q25 and then through MiXCR, and only productive beta chains were kept. Each CDR3 protein gets just one entry, which takes the most common genes and DNA from the rows behind it. The sample table shows a few hundred thousand distinct CDR3 sequences, and 9.6% are seen once. Together, the top ten hold roughly 3.2% of the sample. This same sample was also part of a study on yellow fever vaccine responses in identical twins.

Sequenced material: PBMCs. All receptors derive from a woman between 18 and 29 years old in good health.

The table lists this clonotype with a few counts. The chain uses TRBV10-3 and TRBJ2-3, with TRBD2 matching over 9 bases. The CDR3 runs 15 residues. Germline V lookup: CDR1 ENHRY, CDR2 SYGVKD. Losses at the gene ends were 6 bases for V and 4 bases for J; bases not matched to a gene: 8. For the CDR3, the DNA is TGTGCCATCAGCGCGGGTAGCGGGGGCCCAGATACGCAGTATTTT. Its protein product is CAISAGSGGPDTQYF.

This clonotype was observed at least ten times. The chain couples TRBV12-3 or TRBV12-4 to TRBJ1-4; perhaps TRBD1 as D (5 bases). The CDR3 runs to 17 residues. The V end was cut by 2 bases, the J end by 11 bases, with 24 bases between. The CDR3 coding sequence is TGTGCCAGCAGTTTAAATGCGGACGACAGCTTAATGAGGAAACTGTTTTTT. Its protein is CASSLNADDSLMRKLFF.

This clonotype came up many times. CDR3: CASSQGGTGGNYGYTF. The CDR3 DNA is TGTGCCAGCAGCCAAGGCGGGACAGGGGGGAACTATGGCTACACCTTC. V and J are TRBV7-9 and TRBJ1-2; 11 positions match TRBD1. After removal of 5 bases from V and 2 bases from J, the junction contained 7 bases not matched to a gene. CDR1 and CDR2 (germline): SEHNR, FQNEAQ (reference sequence). The CDR3 is made up of 16 amino acids.

This clonotype was found a few times. The rearrangement joins TRBV20-1 to TRBJ1-2; 8 nucleotides align to TRBD1. Trimming cost V 0 bases and J 8 bases; bases outside gene matches: 11. This CDR3 comprises 15 residues. Per germline, CDR1 DFQATT and CDR2 SNEGSKA (reference sequence). CDR3 DNA: TGCAGTGCTAGAGATTTGGGCAGGGGGCATTGGGGCTACACCTTC. Protein sequence: CSARDLGRGHWGYTF.

This clonotype came up many times. The rearrangement joins TRBV10-3 to TRBJ2-1; TRBD2 matches 12 bases. The CDR3 length is 16 residues. Germline trimming cut 4 bases from V and 6 bases from J; bases unmatched to any gene: 7. Germline V lookup: CDR1 ENHRY, CDR2 SYGVKD. The CDR3 nucleotides are TGTGCCATCAGTGCGTCAGGACTAGCGGGACCCAATGAGCAGTTCTTC. Its protein product is CAISASGLAGPNEQFF.

The rearrangement uses TRBV7-9 and TRBJ2-2; 9 nucleotides agree with TRBD1. CDR3 length: 16 amino acids. Per the germline V gene, CDR1 is SEHNR and CDR2 is FQNEAQ (reference sequence). V dropped 2 bases and J dropped 4; count of bases not matched to a gene: 5. The CDR3, as DNA: TGTGCCAGCAGCTTATCCGGGACAGGGTCCACCGGGGAGCTGTTTTTT. Encoded protein: CASSLSGTGSTGELFF.

This clonotype was counted a few times. The V gene is TRBV4-1, the J gene TRBJ1-3; D gene unclear. The CDR3 loop spans 15 amino acids. Germline V gene lookup returns CDR1 MGHRA and CDR2 YSYEKL. Deletions cut 3 bases from V and 2 bases from J, with 11 bases between. CDR3 sequence (DNA): TGCGCCAGCAGCCAGGGAGGAGCGGCTGGAAACACCATATATTTT. This sequence encodes CASSQGGAAGNTIYF.

The rearrangement joins TRBV7-9 to TRBJ1-1; D is undetermined. CDR1 and CDR2 from the germline V gene are SEHNR and FQNEAQ (reference sequence). V lost 6 bases to trimming and J lost 1 base, with 12 bases between them. The CDR3 covers 14 residues. CDR3 nucleotides: TGTGCCAGCAGACCCCTGGACGAGAACACTGAAGCTTTCTTT. Translating gives CASRPLDENTEAFF. The whole variable domain, filled in from reference TRBV7-9 and TRBJ1-1, reads DTGVSQNPRHKITKRGQNVTFRCDPISEHNRLYWYRQTLGQGPEFLTYFQNEAQLEKSRLLSDRFSAERPKGSFSTLEIQRTEQGDSAMYLCASRPLDENTEAFFGQGTRLTVV.

This clonotype was picked up a small number of times. The rearrangement links TRBV5-1 to TRBJ2-6, with 9 bases lining up with TRBD1. V lost 5 bases, J lost 0 bases, and 15 bases stayed unmatched. The CDR3 is 20 residues long. CDR1 SGHRS and CDR2 YFSETQ come from the germline V gene. The CDR3 loop is CASRPLTDRGPLSGANVLTF. The CDR3 DNA is TGCGCCAGCAGGCCCCTAACGGACAGGGGACCACTCTCTGGGGCCAACGTCCTGACTTTC.

The chain carries TRBV5-1 and TRBJ2-7, with D possibly matching TRBD1 (5 bases). CDR3 length equals 14 residues. With 0 bases removed from V and 3 bases from J, the gap between germline ends came to 10 bases. Germline assignment: CDR1 SGHRS and CDR2 YFSETQ. CDR3 region: CASSLEGVHYEQYF. The DNA of the CDR3 is TGCGCCAGCAGCTTGGAAGGGGTTCACTACGAGCAGTACTTC. The whole variable domain, remainder taken from reference TRBV5-1 and TRBJ2-7, is KAGVTQTPRYLIKTRGQQVTLSCSPISGHRSVSWYQQTPGQGLQFLFEYFSETQRNKGNFPGRFSGRQFSNSRSEMNVSTLELGDSALYLCASSLEGVHYEQYFGPGTRLTVT.

Note on this clonotype: One junction end does not reproduce the germline sequence, and a read error may be involved. V usage is TRBV19 and J usage is TRBJ2-6; D gene uncertain. The CDR3 length is 17 residues. Germline CDR1 LNHDA, CDR2 SQIVND (reference sequence). CDR3 in DNA: TGTGCCAGTAGTCTAGATCTTAAAAACTCTGGGGCCAACGTCCTGACTTTC. It codes for CASSLDLKNSGANVLTF.

The sample holds a few counts of this clonotype. The CDR3: CASSLLRGIGRTDTQYF. The CDR3 DNA follows: TGTGCCAGCAGTTTATTGCGCGGGATCGGGCGTACAGATACGCAGTATTTT. The chain recombines TRBV27 with TRBJ2-3, with TRBD2 as a possible D gene (6 bases). V lost 1 base to trimming and J lost 3 bases, with 17 bases between them. The germline V gene has CDR1 MNHEY and CDR2 SMNVEV (reference sequence). This CDR3 contains 17 residues.

The chain joins TRBV19 to TRBJ2-7; 8 bases fit TRBD1. V lost 6 bases to trimming and J lost 6 bases; unmatched junction nucleotides: 10. This CDR3 has 14 amino acids. From germline, CDR1 is LNHDA and CDR2 SQIVND (reference sequence). Here the CDR3 reads CASSLTGERVEQYF. CDR3 DNA sequence: TGTGCCAGTAGCCTGACAGGGGAGAGGGTCGAGCAGTACTTC.

This chain uses TRBV28 with TRBJ2-7; 8 bases agree with TRBD1. Per the germline V gene, CDR1 is MDHEN and CDR2 is SYDVKM. The V and J ends lost 6 bases and 6 bases, in that order; junction bases with no gene match: 13. The CDR3 has 15 residues. CDR3 in amino acids: CASSPPRGLSAEQYF. In DNA, the CDR3 is TGTGCCAGCAGCCCCCCCAGGGGGCTATCCGCCGAGCAGTACTTC.

In its sample, this clonotype was seen a few times. This chain joins TRBV7-3 and TRBJ2-3; either TRBD1 or TRBD2 may fit D (5 bases each). Germline values: CDR1 SGHTA, CDR2 FQGTGA. V was shortened by 8 bases and J by 4 bases, with 16 bases between the two germline ends. The CDR3 sequence is 14 residues long. CDR3 amino acids: CASRLGTSADTQYF. CDR3 sequence (DNA): TGTGCCAGCCGCCTGGGGACGAGCGCAGATACGCAGTATTTT.

This clonotype came up a few times. The V call is TRBV30, the J call TRBJ1-5, with unresolved D. CDR1 is GTSNPN and CDR2 is SVGIG in the germline V gene (reference sequence). The CDR3 has 15 amino acids. The germline V and J ends were trimmed by 0 bases and 0 bases, with 9 bases remaining between them. CDR3 sequence: CAWSVKDFSNQPQHF. In DNA, the CDR3 is TGTGCCTGGAGTGTCAAGGACTTTAGCAATCAGCCCCAGCATTTT.

This clonotype was counted at least ten times. The J gene is TRBJ2-2, the V gene TRBV7-9; D gene unclear. Germline values: CDR1 SEHNR, CDR2 FQNEAQ (reference sequence). Deletions cut 5 bases from V and 0 bases from J, with 16 bases between. The CDR3 totals 17 residues. Here the CDR3 reads CASSPGPTSPNTGELFF. In DNA, the CDR3 is TGTGCCAGCAGCCCCGGCCCTACTTCCCCGAACACCGGGGAGCTGTTTTTT.

This clonotype was seen a few times. This chain links TRBV10-1 with TRBJ2-1, with TRBD1 matching 9 bases. The CDR3 consists of 15 residues. The germline V gene encodes CDR1 WNHNN and CDR2 SYGVQD (reference sequence). J gave up 3 bases and V 4 bases, and 4 bases lay outside the gene matches. In DNA form, the CDR3 reads TGCGCCAGCAGTGGACCGGGACAGGGCTACAATGAGCAGTTCTTC. Translating it yields CASSGPGQGYNEQFF.

This clonotype appeared many times. The V gene is TRBV20-1, the J gene TRBJ2-3, with 7 bases lining up with TRBD1. CDR3 length: 14 residues. Germline-derived CDR1 and CDR2 are DFQATT and SNEGSKA (reference sequence). V lost 6 bases, J lost 4 bases, and 10 bases stayed unmatched. The CDR3 DNA reads TGCAGTGCCGACAGGGTCCAGGGGCCAGATACGCAGTATTTT. Translation: CSADRVQGPDTQYF.

The sample holds many counts of this clonotype. The rearrangement links TRBV5-1 to TRBJ2-3; perhaps TRBD2 as D (6 bases). The CDR3 length is 14 residues. The V end was cut by 3 bases, the J end by 2 bases, with 10 bases between. In germline, CDR1 is SGHRS, CDR2 YFSETQ. CDR3 nucleotides: TGCGCCAGCAGCTCGACTAGGACCACAGATACGCAGTATTTT. It yields the protein CASSSTRTTDTQYF.

The chain combines TRBV12-3 or TRBV12-4 with TRBJ2-7; 10 bases fit TRBD2. The CDR3 is made up of 12 amino acids. The ends lost 9 bases at V and 6 bases at J; junction bases unmatched: 5. CDR3 sequence (DNA): TGTGCCAGGAGCGGGGGGGCCCTCGAGCAGTACTTC. It specifies CARSGGALEQYF.

V and J are TRBV20-1 and TRBJ1-1; D is possibly TRBD1 (6 bases). The CDR3 contains 13 residues. The V and J ends lost 4 bases and 4 bases respectively, with 13 bases between them. CDR1 DFQATT and CDR2 SNEGSKA come from the germline V gene (reference sequence). The CDR3 DNA reads as TGCAGTGCTATGGGGGGCTCGGGCACTGAAGCTTTCTTT. This translates into CSAMGGSGTEAFF.

This clonotype was observed at least ten times. Relative to the germline gene, one junction end is altered; a read error may explain this. The V call is TRBV12-3 or TRBV12-4, the J call TRBJ2-5; D gene unclear. This CDR3 is 11 amino acids long. CDR3 in DNA: TGCGCCAGCAGCATACAAGAGACCCAGTACTTC. The encoded protein is CASSIQETQYF.

V is TRBV24-1 and J is TRBJ2-3; TRBD1 matches 9 bases. CDR3 length: 16 residues. The junction had 10 bases not matched to a gene; V was cut back by 7 bases and J by 3 bases. Germline V gene lookup returns CDR1 KGHDR and CDR2 SFDVKD. In DNA form, the CDR3 reads TGTGCCACCAGCGACACCGGGACAGGGAGTACAGATACGCAGTATTTT. This codes for CATSDTGTGSTDTQYF.

This clonotype was picked up a small number of times. V is TRBV5-1 and J is TRBJ2-7; 7 bases map to TRBD1. In germline, CDR1 is SGHRS, CDR2 YFSETQ. The CDR3 has 12 residues. The junction had 2 bases not matched to a gene; V was cut back by 6 bases and J by 2 bases. CDR3 bases: TGCGCCAGCACGGGACAGACCTACGAGCAGTACTTC. It encodes CASTGQTYEQYF.

This clonotype was seen only a few times. This chain's CDR3 is CASSPPGLAGPQETQYF. The CDR3 DNA is TGTGCCAGCAGCCCTCCCGGGCTAGCGGGGCCTCAAGAGACCCAGTACTTC. V usage is TRBV27 and J usage is TRBJ2-5; TRBD2 aligns across 9 bases. The CDR3 totals 17 residues. V gave up 6 bases and J gave up 2 bases; unmatched junction bases: 13. Per the germline V gene, CDR1 is MNHEY and CDR2 is SMNVEV (reference sequence).

This clonotype has at least ten counts. V is TRBV10-3 and J is TRBJ2-2; TRBD1 is a possible D gene (6 bases). The V gene lost 6 bases and the J gene lost 4 bases, with 15 bases spanning the gap. Germline CDR1 reads ENHRY; CDR2 reads SYGVKD. This CDR3 is built from 15 residues. The CDR3 DNA follows: TGTGCCATCAGCGGACAGATAGACTTCACCGGGGAGCTGTTTTTT. Amino acid sequence: CAISGQIDFTGELFF.

This clonotype was recorded a few times. This rearrangement joins TRBV15 to TRBJ2-7; D tentatively fits TRBD1 or TRBD2 (5 bases each). Germline values: CDR1 LNHNV, CDR2 YYDKDF (reference sequence). The CDR3 contains 14 residues. The V end lost 1 base, the J end lost 2 bases, and 9 bases lay between the germline ends. CDR3 sequence reads: CATSRVGGTYEQYF. The CDR3 coding sequence is TGTGCCACCAGCAGAGTTGGGGGAACCTACGAGCAGTACTTC.

This clonotype was recorded at least ten times. The rearrangement links TRBV11-2 to TRBJ1-2; 10 nucleotides line up with TRBD1. With 5 bases clipped from V and 2 bases from J, the junction kept 8 bases outside the gene matches. The CDR3 spans 16 residues. Looked up from germline, CDR1 is SGHAT and CDR2 is FQNNGV. CDR3 DNA sequence: TGTGCCAGCAGCGGGACAGGGGCGAACCCCAACTATGGCTACACCTTC. It is translated as CASSGTGANPNYGYTF. Filled out from reference TRBV11-2 and TRBJ1-2, the complete variable domain reads EAGVAQSPRYKIIEKRQSVAFWCNPISGHATLYWYQQILGQGPKLLIQFQNNGVVDDSQLPKDRFSAERLKGVDSTLKIQPAKLEDSAVYLCASSGTGANPNYGYTFGSGTRLTVV.